This passage covers 11 T cell receptor beta chains from one sample sequenced in a study of cytomegalovirus exposure and HLA in healthy donors (dated by TCRdb to about 2017). Libraries were constructed by the immunoSEQ multiplex PCR assay. TCRdb limited this immuneACCESS table to in-frame rearrangements with V and J called. A share of clones is missing; checked studies link under half to unresolved V genes, and the rest is unexplained. In this sample the table shows under 150,000 clones, approximately 90% of which occur a single time. Around 0.7% of the sample is in the top ten clones. The material sequenced was PBMCs. The receptors shown here come from a young man in good health and CMV-seronegative.

This chain uses TRBV7-2 with TRBJ2-1, with TRBD2 matching 8 bases. This CDR3 has 14 amino acids. Germline V gene lookup returns CDR1 SGHTA and CDR2 FQGNSA. Trimming took 5 bases from V and 9 from J; bases not matched to a gene: 9. The CDR3 sequence is CASSIRTLAGEQFF. The CDR3 nucleotides read TGTGCCAGCAGCATACGGACCCTAGCGGGTGAGCAGTTCTTC.

The chain joins TRBV5-8 to TRBJ1-4, with 10 bases lining up with TRBD1. The J segment lost 7 bases and the V segment lost 3 bases, leaving 6 bases of the junction unmatched. CDR1 is SGHTS and CDR2 is YDEGEE in the germline V gene. This CDR3 has 15 amino acids. CDR3 amino acids: CASSSGTGDVEKLFF. The CDR3 DNA sequence: TGTGCCAGCAGCTCCGGGACAGGGGACGTTGAAAAACTGTTTTTT. Using reference TRBV5-8 and TRBJ1-4 for the parts outside the CDR3, the full variable domain is EAGVTQSPTHLIKTRGQQATLRCSPISGHTSVYWYQQALGLGLQFLLWYDEGEERNRGNFPPRFSGRQFPNYSSELNVNALELEDSALYLCASSSGTGDVEKLFFGSGTQLSVL.

This rearrangement joins TRBV6-5 to TRBJ2-7; D is unresolved. The germline V gene encodes CDR1 MNHEY and CDR2 SVGAGI. This CDR3 has 14 amino acids. Trimming shortened V by 5 bases and J by 2 bases, and 13 bases separated the two germline ends. This chain's CDR3 is CASSQNKPPYEQYF. Written as DNA, the CDR3 is TGTGCCAGCAGTCAGAACAAACCACCCTACGAGCAGTACTTC.

Remarks on this clone: This CDR3 is also generated by other DNA sequences in the sample. The rearrangement joins TRBV9 to TRBJ2-5; 8 nucleotides align to TRBD1. The CDR3 consists of 14 residues. Trimming cost V 0 bases and J 2 bases; bases outside gene matches: 0. CDR1 is SGDLS and CDR2 is YYNGEE in the germline V gene. The CDR3 DNA follows: TGTGCCAGCAGCGTAGGACAGGGGCAAGAGACCCAGTACTTC. Amino acids: CASSVGQGQETQYF.

The chain is built from TRBV30 and TRBJ1-1; 7 nucleotides align to TRBD1. The CDR3 consists of 13 residues. Germline V gene lookup returns CDR1 GTSNPN and CDR2 SVGIG (reference sequence). V lost 0 bases to trimming and J lost 9 bases; unmatched junction nucleotides: 7. CDR3 in amino acids: CAWSVPGTEKAFF. The CDR3 nucleotides are TGTGCCTGGAGTGTACCCGGGACAGAGAAAGCTTTCTTT.

V is TRBV7-2 and J is TRBJ1-2; 9 bases are a match to TRBD1. V trimming: 1 base; J trimming: 1 base; junction bases outside the gene matches: 10. Germline V gene lookup returns CDR1 SGHTA and CDR2 FQGNSA. This CDR3 is built from 18 residues. CDR3 amino acids: CASSLGYWDRDGNYGYTF. CDR3 nucleotides: TGTGCCAGCAGCTTAGGCTATTGGGACAGGGACGGTAACTATGGCTACACCTTC.

The chain recombines TRBV4-3 with TRBJ1-1; D is uncertain. The CDR3 contains 14 residues. Trimming stripped 2 bases from V and 1 base from J, with 8 bases between. CDR1 and CDR2 (germline): LGHNA, YSLEER. The chain's CDR3 is CASSQTPGNTEAFF. The CDR3 bases are TGCGCCAGCAGCCAAACTCCGGGGAACACTGAAGCTTTCTTT.

Here the CDR3 reads CASSQRQGFPYEQYV. CDR3 nucleotides: TGCGCCAGCAGTCAAAGGCAGGGGTTTCCCTACGAGCAGTACGTC. This sequence joins TRBV23-1 and TRBJ2-7, with TRBD1 as a possible D gene (6 bases). TRBV23-1 is identified as an open reading frame with a role that is uncertain. The CDR3 runs to 15 residues. V was cut by 2 bases and J by 2 bases, with 13 bases left in between.

The chain combines TRBV28 with TRBJ2-7, with 8 positions matching TRBD1. There are 15 residues in the CDR3. V was pared by 6 bases and J by 2 bases, with 9 bases of the junction left unmatched. The V gene's germline CDR1 is MDHEN and CDR2 SYDVKM. CDR3 sequence (DNA): TGTGCCAGCAGCTCAACCCCGGACAGGGCCTACGAGCAGTACGTC. Protein: CASSSTPDRAYEQYV.

The chain joins TRBV7-9 to TRBJ2-7, with TRBD1 matching over 9 bases. The CDR3 spans 15 residues. The germline V gene has CDR1 SEHNR and CDR2 FQNEAQ (reference sequence). The ends lost 5 bases at V and 2 bases at J; junction bases unmatched: 7. DNA of the CDR3: TGTGCCAGCAGCGGGGACAGGGACCACCCCTACGAGCAGTACTTC. Protein sequence: CASSGDRDHPYEQYF. The whole variable domain, remainder taken from reference TRBV7-9 and TRBJ2-7, is DTGVSQNPRHKITKRGQNVTFRCDPISEHNRLYWYRQTLGQGPEFLTYFQNEAQLEKSRLLSDRFSAERPKGSFSTLEIQRTEQGDSAMYLCASSGDRDHPYEQYFGPGTRLTVT.

V is TRBV7-9 and J is TRBJ1-4; TRBD1 matches at 7 bases. Germline trimming cut 5 bases from V and 6 bases from J; bases unmatched to any gene: 3. CDR1 is SEHNR and CDR2 is FQNEAQ in the germline V gene (reference sequence). This CDR3 contains 13 residues. CDR3 residues: CASSPTGDEKLFF. The CDR3 bases are TGTGCCAGCAGCCCCACAGGGGATGAAAAACTGTTTTTT.